One T cell receptor beta chain is described in this entry. The count of this clone is one. What this receptor recognizes is not known. Base quality data are lacking; no much larger clone is found one base away. Taken from cysteine to phenylalanine, the CDR3 has 15 residues. The kept DNA is CDR3 alone, 45 bases in frame from the first base. A distance of 16 bases separates the germline ends of V and J, which lose 0 bases and 8 bases respectively. The germline V gene gives CDR1 as LGHNA and CDR2 as YSLEER. The library relied on the immunoSEQ multiplex PCR assay. For the multiplex PCR, a mixture combining 60 forward primers for TCR Vbeta segments and 13 reverse primers for TCR Jbeta segments was used. The CDR3 region of rearranged TCR beta genes was amplified from genomic DNA by a multiplex PCR assay. On the Illumina HiSeq System, the amplified TCR beta libraries were sequenced as 87-base-pair reads. Under the source paper's analysis protocol: Across the 600 to 700 repertoires, a later analysis counted roughly 77 million unique TCR beta chains, roughly 11 million of which were shared by at least two donors. A nearest-neighbor algorithm error-corrected the raw reads and collapsed the reads into unique sequences, merging closely related sequences to remove PCR and sequencing errors. CDR3 sequences were aligned to IMGT reference sequences to assign V, D and J gene segments. For a sequence to be retained, at least a six-nucleotide match to both a V gene segment and a J gene segment was required. A rearrangement was called productive if the CDR3 had no stop codons and remained in frame with V and J, and every other rearrangement was called non-productive. Following IMGT convention, CDR3 was defined as the stretch from the second conserved V-encoded cysteine up to the conserved J-encoded phenylalanine. The earlier analysis of some 550 of the donors excluded any sequence lacking an unambiguous match to a single V gene segment. In an earlier analysis of several hundred of the donors, V segments were called functional above 56.7% productive rearrangements and were called segregating when the between-donor standard deviation exceeded 5%. A statistical classification framework was built to diagnose cytomegalovirus status from the catalog of TCR beta chain sequences. In a later analysis, V and J genes were assigned by comparing TCR nucleotide sequences against IMGT/GENE-DB human TR gene sequences. Using the TCRdist pipeline, a later analysis assigned CDR3 sequences along with most-parsimonious VDJ recombination scenarios. In a later analysis, each TCR beta chain was defined by its CDR3 amino acid sequence together with its V-gene family, and reads lacking a unique V-gene family were excluded. A later analysis removed over 500 highly shared, low-generation-probability nucleotide sequences to deal with suspected cross-contamination and a sequencing artifact. In a later analysis, a clonal expansion index for each public chain was calculated from normalized within-repertoire ranks of inferred template counts. Generation probabilities in a later analysis came from a VDJ recombination model fitted to out-of-frame rearrangements, and those results were checked against IGoR. A later analysis scored TCR-TCR, TCR-HLA and TCR-CMV co-occurrence with hypergeometric tests, applying a repertoire-size bias correction to TCR pairs. To estimate false discovery rates, a later analysis permuted the HLA or CMV assignments 20 times. In a later analysis, co-occurring TCRs were grouped using DBSCAN, and TCRdist sequence similarity was added for clustering within HLA-allele-positive subsets. Co-occurrence clustering excluded repertoires with fewer than 30,000 or more than 120,000 public chains, plus five with anomalous nucleotide sharing. Imported from immuneACCESS, the table was reduced by TCRdb to in-frame sequences with V and J called. These copies leave out some clones; in studies compared against another copy, an unresolved V gene accounts for under half, and the cause of the remainder is not known. V and J calls and clone size are as listed in that table; D and trimming were resolved from the DNA. The sample table records some 190,000 clones; about four fifths of these occur just once. The top ten clonotypes cover 1.9% of the sample.

The sample originates from a study of cytomegalovirus exposure and HLA in healthy donors (dated by TCRdb to 2015 to 2018). With regard to the full study: In an earlier analysis of 450 to 750 of the donors, less than 350 Gb of sequence data and approximately 100 million unique TCR beta sequences from 180 million or so T cells were reported. An early release that covered approximately 600 HLA-typed donors contained approximately 300 gigabases of sequencing data and 65 million to 100 million unique TCR sequences. Of the roughly 410 genotyped donors, 70% to 90% were placed in the genetic ancestry cluster associated with self-reported Caucasian donors. The study aimed to test whether cataloging public T cell receptors could reveal signatures of past pathogen exposure. The study used immunosequencing to profile the T cell repertoires of approximately 640 subjects and linked those repertoires to cytomegalovirus serostatus. Besides the first cohort of hundreds of subjects, a separate validation cohort made up of roughly 120 different subjects was used. To predict cytomegalovirus infection status, the study brought together high-throughput TCR immunosequencing, statistical association of individual TCRs with disease status, and machine learning. In a later analysis, previously published TCR beta repertoires from about 640 donors were re-analyzed and high-resolution HLA genotyping was added so that TCR occurrence patterns could be studied. Rather than drawing on any new phenotypic data, the later analysis identified candidate immune exposures from TCR beta sequences and the way those sequences occurred across donors. To decide whether each TCR beta V gene segment behaved as functional or pseudogenic, an earlier analysis of nearly 600 of the donors relied on high-throughput TCR beta sequencing. Alongside the repertoire data, information on donor age, sex, ethnicity and CMV serostatus was compiled. In a later genetic analysis, genome-wide SNP genotypes for about 55% of the roughly 700 donors were used, and that subset was treated as a discovery cohort. All discovery cohort repertoires had been generated using a single sequencing platform. HLA typing covered class I and class II loci at four-digit resolution. The number of donors typed differed by locus, with about 629-630 for A, B, C, DRB1 and DQB1, around 520 for DQA1, 600 to 610 for DPA1, and under 490 for DPB1. Four to six DR-DQ haplotypes were handled as single units for association and clustering, since linkage in the cohort was strong. On average, roughly 240,000 unique TCR beta nucleotide sequences were sequenced per donor among a few hundred genotyped donors of the cohort, with about 17% of those sequences being non-productive.

Results and caveats for the whole study, not just this receptor: In a later genetic analysis, a missense DCLRE1C variant was associated with V-gene and J-gene trimming of TCR beta chains, and the association was replicated in an independent cohort. In an earlier analysis of around 600 of the donors, most TCR beta V segments appeared in productive rearrangements about 87% or about 30% of the time, broadly matching IMGT annotations. According to a later genetic analysis, donors in an Asian-associated ancestry cluster had fewer N-insertions in productive TCRs than the approximately 630-donor mean. In a later analysis, several top co-occurrence clusters were reported to appear linked to parvovirus B19, influenza, CMV and Epstein-Barr virus. A later analysis found that HLA-associated TCR beta chains were more clonally expanded and had lower generation probabilities than equally common non-associated chains. A few of the identified cytomegalovirus-associated TCR beta chains were confirmed in vitro to be specific for cytomegalovirus antigens. Linkage disequilibrium might explain the correlated functional status among segregating V segments, but an unknown experimental factor could not be excluded. Some IMGT-functional V segments, including TRBV6-2 and TRBV6-3, could not be distinguished by the 87-base-pair reads and were therefore excluded. A later analysis associated approximately 17,000 TCR beta sequences with specific HLA alleles at a false discovery rate of 0.05. The earlier analysis of 450 to 700 of the donors excluded over 15 rarely observed V segments, including chromosome 9 orphons, because counts were too low. Presence/absence analyses assumed roughly uniform sequencing depth across donors, an assumption that may not hold. A cluster of highly shared sequence variants was judged likely to be a technical artifact of the sequencing pipeline. Only TCR beta chains were sequenced in this cohort, and the absence of alpha or paired-chain data limited detectable features. Immune exposure information for the cohort was limited to CMV serostatus. Most CMV-associated TCR beta chains appeared to be HLA-restricted in a later analysis, and the HLA associations seemed to be driven largely by CMV exposure. A later analysis found that TCR association rates varied across HLA loci, with DRB1 alleles showing the most associated TCRs and HLA-C alleles the fewest. Most TCR sequences were seen in very few donors, while some public TCRs were found in many individuals. Because some donors lacked HLA typing at each locus, the association tests relied only on the typed subset. A further reported finding was that TCR beta sequences accurately predicted the HLA-A and HLA-B alleles for most subjects in the first cohort. The study listed 150 to 200 TCR beta chains as associated with cytomegalovirus. The authors suggested that the approach could potentially be generalized to other disease states and immunological phenotypes. When HLA alleles, especially DR and DQ, strongly co-occurred, attributing TCR associations to individual alleles was difficult. The classifier was reported to diagnose cytomegalovirus status with high specificity and sensitivity in both the original and validation cohorts.

In total, 666 healthy bone marrow donors made up the cohort. At the time of sampling, all cohort members were nominally healthy, though unrecorded immune exposures were likely present. The donor was CMV seronegative and belonged to the group of around 350 seronegative cohort members. A peripheral blood sample was provided by each donor, and peripheral blood mononuclear cells were used for TCR beta sequencing. Genomic DNA extraction from the blood cell samples was performed with the Qiagen DNeasy Blood Extraction Kit. The V and J segments used are TRBV4-3 and TRBJ1-2; a tentative D call is TRBD1 (6 bases match). The specimen was PBMCs. The receptor was isolated from a woman aged 25 to 39 in good health and CMV-seronegative. The CDR3 corresponds to CASSQDLGPQGGYTF. The bases are TGCGCCAGCAGCCAAGATCTTGGACCCCAGGGGGGCTACACCTTC.